This T cell receptor beta chain was obtained from a study of blood T cell repertoires in COVID-19. Background on the study: From T cells, B-cell-depleted T cells, or PBMCs came the material, which was cDNA or gDNA.

V was pared by 4 bases and J by 0 bases, with 7 bases between. The CDR3 is 12 residues long. The germline CDR1 and CDR2 sequences are GTSNPN and SVGIG (reference sequence). The repertoire was sequenced with immunoSEQ multiplex PCR; TCRdb's copy has only in-frame clones and lacks some. The sample holds roughly 100,000 clones, about four fifths seen once. The rearrangement uses TRBV30 and TRBJ2-7; D gene ambiguous. Sequenced material: peripheral blood. The TCR was taken from a woman older than 75 with acute or convalescent COVID-19. CDR3 coding DNA: TGTGCCTGGAACGTCTACTCCTACGAGCAGTACTTC. It specifies CAWNVYSYEQYF.